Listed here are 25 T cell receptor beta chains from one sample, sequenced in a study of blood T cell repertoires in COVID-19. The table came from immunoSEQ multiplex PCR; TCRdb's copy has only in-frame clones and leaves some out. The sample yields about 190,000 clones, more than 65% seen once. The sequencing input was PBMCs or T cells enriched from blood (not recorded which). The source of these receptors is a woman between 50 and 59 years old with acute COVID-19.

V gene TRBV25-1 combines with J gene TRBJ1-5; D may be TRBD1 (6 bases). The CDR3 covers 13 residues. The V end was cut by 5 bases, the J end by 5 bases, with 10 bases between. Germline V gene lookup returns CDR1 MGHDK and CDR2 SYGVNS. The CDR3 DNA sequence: TGTGCCAGCAGTAACAGGGAAGATCAGCCCCAGCATTTT. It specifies CASSNREDQPQHF.

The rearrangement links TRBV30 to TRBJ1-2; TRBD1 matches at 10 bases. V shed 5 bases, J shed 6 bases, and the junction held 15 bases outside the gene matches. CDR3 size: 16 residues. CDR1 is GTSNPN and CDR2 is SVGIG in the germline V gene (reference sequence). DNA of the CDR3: TGTGCCTGGGAAGCCGGGACAGGGGCCTTCTGGGATGGCTACACCTTC. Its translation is CAWEAGTGAFWDGYTF.

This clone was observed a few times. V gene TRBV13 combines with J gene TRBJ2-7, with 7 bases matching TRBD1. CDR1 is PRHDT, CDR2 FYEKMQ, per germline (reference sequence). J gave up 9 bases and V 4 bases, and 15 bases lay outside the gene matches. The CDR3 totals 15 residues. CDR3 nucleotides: TGTGCCAGCAGCTCTAGCCTGGGACAGCACTCCGTGCAGTACGTC. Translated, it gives CASSSSLGQHSVQYV.

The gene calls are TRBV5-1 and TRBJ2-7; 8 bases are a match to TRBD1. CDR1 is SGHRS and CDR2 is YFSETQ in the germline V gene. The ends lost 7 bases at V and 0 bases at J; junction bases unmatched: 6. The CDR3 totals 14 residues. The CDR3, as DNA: TGCGCCAGCGCGGAGGGGACAGGCTCCTACGAGCAGTACGTC. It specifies CASAEGTGSYEQYV.

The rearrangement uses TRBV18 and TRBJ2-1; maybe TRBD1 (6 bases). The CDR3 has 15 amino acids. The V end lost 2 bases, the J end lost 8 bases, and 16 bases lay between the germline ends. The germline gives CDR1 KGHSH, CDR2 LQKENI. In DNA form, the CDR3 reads TGTGCCAGCTCACCATTGGCACAGGGCCGGGATGAGCAGTTCTTC. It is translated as CASSPLAQGRDEQFF.

DNA of the CDR3: TGTGCCACCAGTCCCCGTGAAGGGGATAGCAATCAGCCCCAGCATTTT. Translated: CATSPREGDSNQPQHF. The V gene is TRBV24-1, the J gene TRBJ1-5; tentatively, D is TRBD1 (5 bases). V was cut by 6 bases and J by 0 bases, with 14 bases left in between. Per the germline V gene, CDR1 is KGHDR and CDR2 is SFDVKD. CDR3 length equals 16 residues.

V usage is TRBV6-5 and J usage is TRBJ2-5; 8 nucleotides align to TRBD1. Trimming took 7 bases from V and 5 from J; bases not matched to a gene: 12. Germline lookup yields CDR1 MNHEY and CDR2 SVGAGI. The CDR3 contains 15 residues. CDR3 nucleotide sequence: TGTGCCAGCACCCCCGTGGGGACAGGCCCCGAGACCCAGTACTTC. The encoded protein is CASTPVGTGPETQYF.

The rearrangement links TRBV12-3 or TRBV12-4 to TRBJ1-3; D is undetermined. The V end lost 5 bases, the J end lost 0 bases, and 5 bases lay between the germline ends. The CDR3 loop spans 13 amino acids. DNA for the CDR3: TGTGCCAGCAGTGCCAGCTCTGGAAACACCATATATTTT. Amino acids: CASSASSGNTIYF.

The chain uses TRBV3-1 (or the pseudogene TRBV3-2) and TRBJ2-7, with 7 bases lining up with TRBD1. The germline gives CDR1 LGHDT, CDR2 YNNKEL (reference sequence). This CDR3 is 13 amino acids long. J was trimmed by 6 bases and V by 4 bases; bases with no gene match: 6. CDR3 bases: TGTGCCAGCAGCCTTCAACAGGGGAGCGAGCAGTACGTC. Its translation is CASSLQQGSEQYV.

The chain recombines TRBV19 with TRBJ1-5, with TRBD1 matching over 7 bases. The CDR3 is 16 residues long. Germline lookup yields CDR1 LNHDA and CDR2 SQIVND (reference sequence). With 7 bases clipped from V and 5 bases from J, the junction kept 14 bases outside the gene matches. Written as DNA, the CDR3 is TGTGCCAGTATACGACATTCAGGGGGTACGGATCAGCCCCAGCATTTT. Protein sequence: CASIRHSGGTDQPQHF.

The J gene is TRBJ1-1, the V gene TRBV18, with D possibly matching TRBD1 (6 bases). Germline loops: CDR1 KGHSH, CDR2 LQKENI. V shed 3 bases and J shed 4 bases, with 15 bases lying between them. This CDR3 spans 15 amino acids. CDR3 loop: CASSPLTGSITEAFF. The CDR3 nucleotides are TGTGCCAGCTCACCGCTAACAGGGTCGATCACTGAAGCTTTCTTT.

The CDR3 nucleotides read TGTGCCAGCAGTCGCAGGGGCTCAACTAATGAAAAACTGTTTTTT. It yields the protein CASSRRGSTNEKLFF. The chain recombines TRBV5-6 with TRBJ1-4; D may be TRBD1 (6 bases). V lost 5 bases, J lost 0 bases, and 11 bases lay in between. CDR3 size: 15 residues. Germline V gene data show CDR1 as SGHDT and CDR2 as YYEEEE. The full variable domain, rest sourced from reference TRBV5-6 and TRBJ1-4, is DAGVTQSPTHLIKTRGQQVTLRCSPKSGHDTVSWYQQALGQGPQFIFQYYEEEERQRGNFPDRFSGHQFPNYSSELNVNALLLGDSALYLCASSRRGSTNEKLFFGSGTQLSVL.

The CDR3 region is CASSVEQVLTEAFF. Here the CDR3 DNA reads TGTGCCAGCAGCGTAGAACAGGTCCTCACTGAAGCTTTCTTT. The J gene is TRBJ1-1, the V gene TRBV9; D might be TRBD1 (5 bases). Germline CDR1 SGDLS, CDR2 YYNGEE. CDR3 size: 14 residues. V lost 0 bases and J lost 4, with 10 bases in between.

As DNA, the CDR3 is TGTGCCAGCAGCCCGCGGTTAGCCAAAAACATTCAGTACTTC. This sequence encodes CASSPRLAKNIQYF. The chain combines TRBV3-1 (or the pseudogene TRBV3-2) with TRBJ2-4; the D is unclear. The CDR3 covers 14 residues. The germline CDR1 and CDR2 sequences are LGHDT and YNNKEL (reference sequence). V gave up 4 bases and J gave up 0 bases, with 7 bases separating them.

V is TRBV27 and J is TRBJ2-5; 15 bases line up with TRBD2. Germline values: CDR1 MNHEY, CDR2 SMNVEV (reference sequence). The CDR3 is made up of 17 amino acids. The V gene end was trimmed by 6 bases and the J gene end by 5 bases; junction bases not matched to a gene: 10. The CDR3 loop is CASRAGLAGGPVETQYF. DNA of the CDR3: TGTGCCAGCAGGGCAGGACTAGCGGGGGGGCCGGTGGAGACCCAGTACTTC.

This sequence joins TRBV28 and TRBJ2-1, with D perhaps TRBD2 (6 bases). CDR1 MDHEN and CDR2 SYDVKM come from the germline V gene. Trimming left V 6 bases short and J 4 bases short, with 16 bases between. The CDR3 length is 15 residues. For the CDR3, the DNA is TGTGCCAGCAGCCTCCGACTAGGGGCGTACAATGAGCAGTTCTTC. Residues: CASSLRLGAYNEQFF. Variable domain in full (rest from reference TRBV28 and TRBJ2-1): DVKVTQSSRYLVKRTGEKVFLECVQDMDHENMFWYRQDPGLGLRLIYFSYDVKMKEKGDIPEGYSVSREKKERFSLILESASTNQTSMYLCASSLRLGAYNEQFFGPGTRLTVL.

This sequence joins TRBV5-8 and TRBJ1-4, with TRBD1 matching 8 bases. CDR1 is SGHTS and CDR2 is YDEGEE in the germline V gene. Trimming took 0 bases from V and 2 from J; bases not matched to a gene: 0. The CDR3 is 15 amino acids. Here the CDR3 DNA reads TGTGCCAGCAGCTTGGGACAGGGGACTAATGAAAAACTGTTTTTT. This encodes CASSLGQGTNEKLFF.

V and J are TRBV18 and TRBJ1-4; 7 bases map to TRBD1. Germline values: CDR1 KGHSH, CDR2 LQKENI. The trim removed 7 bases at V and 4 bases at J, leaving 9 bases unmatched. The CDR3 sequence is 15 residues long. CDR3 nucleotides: TGTGCCAGCTTTCAAGGACAGGTGATTAATGAAAAACTGTTTTTT. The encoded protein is CASFQGQVINEKLFF.

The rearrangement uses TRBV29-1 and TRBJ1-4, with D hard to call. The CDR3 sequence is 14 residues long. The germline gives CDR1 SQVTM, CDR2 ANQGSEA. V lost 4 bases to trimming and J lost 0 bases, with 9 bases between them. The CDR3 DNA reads TGCAGCGTTGGGGCAGCTCCAACTAATGAAAAACTGTTTTTT. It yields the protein CSVGAAPTNEKLFF.

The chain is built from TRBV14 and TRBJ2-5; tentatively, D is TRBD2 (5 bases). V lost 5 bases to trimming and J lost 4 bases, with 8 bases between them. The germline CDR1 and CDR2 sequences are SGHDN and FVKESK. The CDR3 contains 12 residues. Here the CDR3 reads CASSEGRETQYF. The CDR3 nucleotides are TGTGCCAGCAGCGAGGGTCGAGAGACCCAGTACTTC.

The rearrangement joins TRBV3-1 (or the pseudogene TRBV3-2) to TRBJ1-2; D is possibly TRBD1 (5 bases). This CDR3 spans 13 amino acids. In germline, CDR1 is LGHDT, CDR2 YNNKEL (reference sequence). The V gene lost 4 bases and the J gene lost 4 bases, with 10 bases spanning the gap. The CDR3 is CASSPQRGYGYTF. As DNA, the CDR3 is TGTGCCAGCAGCCCACAAAGGGGCTATGGCTACACCTTC.

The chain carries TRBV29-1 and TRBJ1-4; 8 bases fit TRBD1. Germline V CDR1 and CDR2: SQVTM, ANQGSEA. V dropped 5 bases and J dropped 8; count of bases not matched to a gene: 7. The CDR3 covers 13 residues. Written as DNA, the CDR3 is TGCAGCGTTCGGACAGGGCGGGGGGAAAAACTGTTTTTT. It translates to CSVRTGRGEKLFF. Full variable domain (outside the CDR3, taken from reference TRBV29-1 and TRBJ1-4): SAVISQKPSRDICQRGTSLTIQCQVDSQVTMMFWYRQQPGQSLTLIATANQGSEATYESGFVIDKFPISRPNLTFSTLTVSNMSPEDSSIYLCSVRTGRGEKLFFGSGTQLSVL.

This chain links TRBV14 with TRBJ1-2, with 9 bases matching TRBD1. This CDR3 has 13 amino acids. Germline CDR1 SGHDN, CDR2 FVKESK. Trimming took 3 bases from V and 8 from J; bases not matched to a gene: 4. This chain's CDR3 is CASSQMDRGGYTF. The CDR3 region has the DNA TGTGCCAGCAGCCAGATGGACAGGGGCGGCTACACCTTC. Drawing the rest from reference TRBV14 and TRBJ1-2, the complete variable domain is EAGVTQFPSHSVIEKGQTVTLRCDPISGHDNLYWYRRVMGKEIKFLLHFVKESKQDESGMPNNRFLAERTGGTYSTLKVQPAELEDSGVYFCASSQMDRGGYTFGSGTRLTVV.

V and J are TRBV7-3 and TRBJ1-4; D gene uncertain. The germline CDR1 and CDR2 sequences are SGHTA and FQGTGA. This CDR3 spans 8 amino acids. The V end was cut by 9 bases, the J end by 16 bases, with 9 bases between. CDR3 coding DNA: TGTGCCAGTCTGGAGGGGTTTTTT. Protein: CASLEGFF.

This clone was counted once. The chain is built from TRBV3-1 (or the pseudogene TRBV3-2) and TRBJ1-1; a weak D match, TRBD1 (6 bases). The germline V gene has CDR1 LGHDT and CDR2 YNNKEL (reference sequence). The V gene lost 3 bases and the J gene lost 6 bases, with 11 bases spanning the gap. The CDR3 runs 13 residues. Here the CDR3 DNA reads TGTGCCAGCAGCCAGGGGGCGAGGGCTGAAGCTTTCTTT. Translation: CASSQGARAEAFF.